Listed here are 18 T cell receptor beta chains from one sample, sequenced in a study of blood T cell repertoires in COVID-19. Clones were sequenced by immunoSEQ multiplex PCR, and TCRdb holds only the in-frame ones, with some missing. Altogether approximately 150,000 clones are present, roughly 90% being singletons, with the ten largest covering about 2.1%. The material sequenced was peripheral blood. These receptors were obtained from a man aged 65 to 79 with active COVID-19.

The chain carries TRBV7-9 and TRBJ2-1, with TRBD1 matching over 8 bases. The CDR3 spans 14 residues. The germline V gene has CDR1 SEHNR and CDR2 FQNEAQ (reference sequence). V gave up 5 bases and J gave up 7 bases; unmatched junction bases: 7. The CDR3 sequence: CASSEGQGPNEQFF. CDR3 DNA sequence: TGTGCCAGCAGCGAAGGACAGGGACCAAATGAGCAGTTCTTC.

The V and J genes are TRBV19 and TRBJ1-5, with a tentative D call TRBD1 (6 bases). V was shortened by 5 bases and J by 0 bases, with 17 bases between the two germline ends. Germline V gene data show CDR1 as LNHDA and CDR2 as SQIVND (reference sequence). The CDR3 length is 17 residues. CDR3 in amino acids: CASSVKTQGLSNQPQHF. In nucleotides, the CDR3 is TGTGCCAGTAGTGTAAAAACTCAGGGGCTTAGCAATCAGCCCCAGCATTTT.

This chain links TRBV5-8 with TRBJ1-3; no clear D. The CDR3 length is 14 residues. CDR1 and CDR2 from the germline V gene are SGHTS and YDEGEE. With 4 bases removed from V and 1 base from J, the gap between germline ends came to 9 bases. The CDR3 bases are TGTGCCAGCAGCCCCGGGAAGTCTGGAAACACCATATATTTT. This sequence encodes CASSPGKSGNTIYF.

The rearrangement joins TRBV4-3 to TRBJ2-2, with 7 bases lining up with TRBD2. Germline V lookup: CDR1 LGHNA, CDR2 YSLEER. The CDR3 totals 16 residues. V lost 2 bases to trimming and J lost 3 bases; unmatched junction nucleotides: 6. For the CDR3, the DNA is TGCGCCAGCAGCCAATTTCTGGGGGGGGACACCGGGGAGCTGTTTTTT. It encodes CASSQFLGGDTGELFF.

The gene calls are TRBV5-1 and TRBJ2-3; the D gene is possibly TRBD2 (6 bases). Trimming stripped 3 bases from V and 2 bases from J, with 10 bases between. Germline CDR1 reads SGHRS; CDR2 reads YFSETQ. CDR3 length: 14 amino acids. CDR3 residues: CASSSAGTTDTQYF. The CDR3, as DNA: TGCGCCAGCAGCTCTGCGGGAACCACAGATACGCAGTATTTT.

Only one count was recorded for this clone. The DNA of the CDR3 is TGTGCCAGCAGTTACCTAGGCGAGCAGTACTTC. Protein product: CASSYLGEQYF. The chain combines TRBV6-2 or TRBV6-3 with TRBJ2-7; no firm D call. Germline V gene data show CDR1 as MNHEY and CDR2 as SVGEGT. The V end lost 2 bases, the J end lost 6 bases, and 5 bases lay between the germline ends. This CDR3 has 11 residues.

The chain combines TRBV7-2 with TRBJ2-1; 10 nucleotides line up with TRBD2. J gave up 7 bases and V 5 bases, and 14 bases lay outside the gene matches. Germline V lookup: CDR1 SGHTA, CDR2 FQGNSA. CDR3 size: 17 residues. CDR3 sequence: CASSAEKLAGEGNEQFF. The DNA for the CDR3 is TGTGCCAGCAGCGCAGAGAAGCTAGCGGGAGAAGGAAATGAGCAGTTCTTC.

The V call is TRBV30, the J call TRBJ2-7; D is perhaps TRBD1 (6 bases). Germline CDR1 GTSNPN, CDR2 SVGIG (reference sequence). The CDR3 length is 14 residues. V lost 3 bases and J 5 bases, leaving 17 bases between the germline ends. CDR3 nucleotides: TGTGCCTGGAGGCGGGCAAGGGGGTATAACGAGCAGTACTTC. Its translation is CAWRRARGYNEQYF.

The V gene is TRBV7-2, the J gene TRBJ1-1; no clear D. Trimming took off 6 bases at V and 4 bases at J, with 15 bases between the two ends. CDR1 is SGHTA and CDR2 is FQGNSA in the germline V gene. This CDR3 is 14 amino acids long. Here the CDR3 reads CASRFDTRGTEAFF. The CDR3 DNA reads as TGTGCCAGCAGGTTTGACACGCGGGGCACTGAAGCTTTCTTT.

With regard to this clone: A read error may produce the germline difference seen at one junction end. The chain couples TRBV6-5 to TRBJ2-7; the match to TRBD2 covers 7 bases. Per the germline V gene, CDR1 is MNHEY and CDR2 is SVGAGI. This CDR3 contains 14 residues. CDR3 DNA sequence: TGTGCCAGCATAAGGCGGGAGAGCTCCAACGAGCAGTACTTC. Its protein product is CASIRRESSNEQYF.

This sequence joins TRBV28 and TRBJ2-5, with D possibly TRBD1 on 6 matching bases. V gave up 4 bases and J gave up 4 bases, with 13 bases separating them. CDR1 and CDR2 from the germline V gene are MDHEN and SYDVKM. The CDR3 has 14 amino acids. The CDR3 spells CASSSQRGLETQYF. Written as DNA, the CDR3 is TGTGCCAGCAGTTCCCAGAGGGGGTTAGAGACCCAGTACTTC.

The CDR3 DNA follows: TGTGCCATCTCGGGAGTAGAGTGGGATGAGCAGTTCTTC. Protein product: CAISGVEWDEQFF. The V and J genes are TRBV10-3 and TRBJ2-1; D might be TRBD2 (6 bases). V was trimmed by 8 bases and J by 8 bases, leaving 16 bases between them. CDR1 is ENHRY, CDR2 SYGVKD, per germline. The CDR3 spans 13 residues.

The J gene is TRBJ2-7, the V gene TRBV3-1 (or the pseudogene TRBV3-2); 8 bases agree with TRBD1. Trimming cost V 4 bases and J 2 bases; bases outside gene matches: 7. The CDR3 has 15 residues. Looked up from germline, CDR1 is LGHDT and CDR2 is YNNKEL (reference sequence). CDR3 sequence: CASSRTDRGTYEQYF. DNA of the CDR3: TGTGCCAGCAGCCGCACTGACAGGGGCACCTACGAGCAGTACTTC.

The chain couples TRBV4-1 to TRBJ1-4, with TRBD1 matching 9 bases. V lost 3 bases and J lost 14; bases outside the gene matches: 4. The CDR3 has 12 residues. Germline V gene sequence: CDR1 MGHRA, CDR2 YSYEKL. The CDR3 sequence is CASSQAGTGLFF. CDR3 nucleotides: TGCGCCAGCAGCCAGGCCGGGACAGGGCTGTTTTTT.

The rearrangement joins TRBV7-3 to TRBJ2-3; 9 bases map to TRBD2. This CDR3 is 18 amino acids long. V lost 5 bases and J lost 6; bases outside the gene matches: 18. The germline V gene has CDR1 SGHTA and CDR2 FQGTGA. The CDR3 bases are TGTGCCAGCAGCGGGCCCCGTAGAGCTAGCGGGGCTCTGGATACGCAGTATTTT. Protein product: CASSGPRRASGALDTQYF. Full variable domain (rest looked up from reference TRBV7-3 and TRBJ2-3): GAGVSQTPSNKVTEKGKYVELRCDPISGHTALYWYRQSLGQGPEFLIYFQGTGAADDSGLPNDRFFAVRPEGSVSTLKIQRTERGDSAVYLCASSGPRRASGALDTQYFGPGTRLTVL.

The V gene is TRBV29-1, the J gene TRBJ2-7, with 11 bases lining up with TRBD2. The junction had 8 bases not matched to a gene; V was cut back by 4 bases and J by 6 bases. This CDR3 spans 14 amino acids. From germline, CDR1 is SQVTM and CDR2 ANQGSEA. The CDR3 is CSVGGRLAGGEQYF. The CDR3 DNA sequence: TGCAGCGTTGGAGGGCGGCTAGCGGGAGGCGAGCAGTACTTC.

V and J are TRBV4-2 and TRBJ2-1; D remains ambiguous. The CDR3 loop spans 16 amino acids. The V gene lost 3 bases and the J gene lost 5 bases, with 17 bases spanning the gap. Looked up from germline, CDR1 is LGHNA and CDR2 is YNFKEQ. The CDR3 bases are TGTGCCAGCAGCCAGGCCGCGGTGCGGATTAACAATGAGCAGTTCTTC. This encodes CASSQAAVRINNEQFF.

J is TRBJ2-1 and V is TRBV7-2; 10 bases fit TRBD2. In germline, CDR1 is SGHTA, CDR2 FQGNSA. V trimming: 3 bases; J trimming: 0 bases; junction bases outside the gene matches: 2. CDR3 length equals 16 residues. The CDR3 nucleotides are TGTGCCAGCAGCTTCTCTAGCGGGAGCTCCTACAATGAGCAGTTCTTC. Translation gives CASSFSSGSSYNEQFF.